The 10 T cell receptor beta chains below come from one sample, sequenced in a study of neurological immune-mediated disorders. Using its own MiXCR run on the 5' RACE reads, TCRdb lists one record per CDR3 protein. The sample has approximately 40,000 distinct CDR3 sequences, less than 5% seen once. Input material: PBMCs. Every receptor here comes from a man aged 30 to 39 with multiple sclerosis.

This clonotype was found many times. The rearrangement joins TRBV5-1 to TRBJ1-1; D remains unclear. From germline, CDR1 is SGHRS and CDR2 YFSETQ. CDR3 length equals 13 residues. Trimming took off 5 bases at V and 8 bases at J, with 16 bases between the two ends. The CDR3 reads CASRKLLDGEAFF. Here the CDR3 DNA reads TGCGCCAGCAGGAAATTACTGGACGGAGAAGCTTTCTTT.

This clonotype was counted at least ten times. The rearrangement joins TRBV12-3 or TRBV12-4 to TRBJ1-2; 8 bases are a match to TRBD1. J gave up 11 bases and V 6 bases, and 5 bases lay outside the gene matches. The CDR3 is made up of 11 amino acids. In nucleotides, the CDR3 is TGTGCCAGCAGACTGACAGGGGTGTACACCTTC. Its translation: CASRLTGVYTF.

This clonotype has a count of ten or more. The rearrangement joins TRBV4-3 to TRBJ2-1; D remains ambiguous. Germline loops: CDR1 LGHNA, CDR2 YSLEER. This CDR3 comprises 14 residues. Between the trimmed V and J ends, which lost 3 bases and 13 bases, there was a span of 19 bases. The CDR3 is CASSQDLLSRVQFF. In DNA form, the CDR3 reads TGCGCCAGCAGCCAGGACCTCTTATCACGGGTTCAGTTCTTC.

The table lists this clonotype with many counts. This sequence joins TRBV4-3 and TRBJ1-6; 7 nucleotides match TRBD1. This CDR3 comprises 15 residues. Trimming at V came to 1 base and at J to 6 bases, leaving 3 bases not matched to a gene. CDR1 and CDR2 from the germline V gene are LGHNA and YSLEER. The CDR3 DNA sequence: TGCGCCAGCAGCCAAGGACAGGGAGTTAATTCACCCCTCCACTTT. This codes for CASSQGQGVNSPLHF.

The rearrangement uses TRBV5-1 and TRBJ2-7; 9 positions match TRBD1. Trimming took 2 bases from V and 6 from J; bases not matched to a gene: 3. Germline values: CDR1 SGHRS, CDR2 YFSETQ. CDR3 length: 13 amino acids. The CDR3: CASSLKTGGEQYF. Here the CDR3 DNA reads TGCGCCAGCAGCTTAAAGACAGGGGGCGAGCAGTACTTC.

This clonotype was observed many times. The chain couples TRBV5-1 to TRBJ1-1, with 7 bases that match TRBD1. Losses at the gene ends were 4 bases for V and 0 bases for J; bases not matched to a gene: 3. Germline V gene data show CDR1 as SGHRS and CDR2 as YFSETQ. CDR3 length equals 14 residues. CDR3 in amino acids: CASSGGQLNTEAFF. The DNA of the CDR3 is TGCGCCAGCAGCGGGGGACAGTTGAACACTGAAGCTTTCTTT.

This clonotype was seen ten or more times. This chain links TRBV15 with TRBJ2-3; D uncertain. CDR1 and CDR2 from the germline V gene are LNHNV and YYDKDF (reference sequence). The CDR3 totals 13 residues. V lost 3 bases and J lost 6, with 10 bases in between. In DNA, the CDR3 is TGTGCCACCAGCAGGATGGTTGACGATACGCAGTATTTT. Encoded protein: CATSRMVDDTQYF.

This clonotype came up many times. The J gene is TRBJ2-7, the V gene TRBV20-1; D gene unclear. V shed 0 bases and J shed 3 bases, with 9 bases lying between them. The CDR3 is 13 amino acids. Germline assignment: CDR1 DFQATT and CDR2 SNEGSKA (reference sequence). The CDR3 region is CSARDPNHYEQYF. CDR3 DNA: TGCAGTGCTAGAGATCCGAATCACTACGAGCAGTACTTC.

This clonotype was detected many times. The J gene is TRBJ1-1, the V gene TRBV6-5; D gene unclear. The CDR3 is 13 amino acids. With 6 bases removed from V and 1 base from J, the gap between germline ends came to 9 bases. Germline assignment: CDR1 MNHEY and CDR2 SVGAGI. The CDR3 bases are TGTGCCAGCAGAGAGGACGGGAACACTGAAGCTTTCTTT. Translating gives CASREDGNTEAFF.

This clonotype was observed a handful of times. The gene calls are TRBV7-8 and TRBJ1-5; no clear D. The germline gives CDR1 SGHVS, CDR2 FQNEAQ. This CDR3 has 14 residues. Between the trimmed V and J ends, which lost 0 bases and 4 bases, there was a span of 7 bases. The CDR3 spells CASSLARGNQPQHF. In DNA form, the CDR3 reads TGTGCCAGCAGCTTAGCCAGAGGTAATCAGCCCCAGCATTTT.